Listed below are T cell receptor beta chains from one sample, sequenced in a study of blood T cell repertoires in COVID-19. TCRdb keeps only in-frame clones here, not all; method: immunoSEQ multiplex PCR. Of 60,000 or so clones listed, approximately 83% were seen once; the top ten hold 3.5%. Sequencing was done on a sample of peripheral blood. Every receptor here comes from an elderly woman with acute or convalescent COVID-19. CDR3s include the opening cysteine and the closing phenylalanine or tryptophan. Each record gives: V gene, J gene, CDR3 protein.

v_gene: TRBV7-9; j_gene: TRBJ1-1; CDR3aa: CAGGIDNMNTEAFF
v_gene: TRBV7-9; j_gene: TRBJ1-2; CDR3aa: CASTTGTGGFSYTF
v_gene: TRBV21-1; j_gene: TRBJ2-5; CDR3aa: CASSTGEGGETQYF
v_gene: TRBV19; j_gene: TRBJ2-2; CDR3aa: CASSIDLGELFF
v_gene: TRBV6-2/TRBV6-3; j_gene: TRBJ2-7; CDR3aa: CASSYSKLAGSYEQYF
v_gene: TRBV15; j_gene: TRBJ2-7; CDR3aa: CATSSVMTSGGDEQYF
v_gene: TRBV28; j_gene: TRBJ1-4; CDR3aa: CASSDTTSGREKLFF
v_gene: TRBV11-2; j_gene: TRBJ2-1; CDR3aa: CASSPQSAGGPGEQFF
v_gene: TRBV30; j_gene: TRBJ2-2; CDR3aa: CAWSAVRGQIGELFF
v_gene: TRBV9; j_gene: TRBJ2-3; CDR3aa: CASSVTSGGTDTQYF
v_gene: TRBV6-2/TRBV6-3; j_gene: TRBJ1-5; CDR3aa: CASSPFSNQPQHF
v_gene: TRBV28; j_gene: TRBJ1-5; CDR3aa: CASRPGQISNQPQHF
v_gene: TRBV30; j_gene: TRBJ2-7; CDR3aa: CAWSAPGRQGGEQYF
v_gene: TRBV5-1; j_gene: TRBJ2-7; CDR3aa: CASSLGSGTGEQYF
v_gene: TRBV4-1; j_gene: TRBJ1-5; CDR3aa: CASSLPGVQPQHF
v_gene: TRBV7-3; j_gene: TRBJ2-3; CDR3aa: CASSLLAGFTDTQYF
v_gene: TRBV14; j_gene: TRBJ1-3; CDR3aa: CASSQVRASPPGNTIYF
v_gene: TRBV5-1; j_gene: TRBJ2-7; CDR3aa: CASSNQGGPYEQYF
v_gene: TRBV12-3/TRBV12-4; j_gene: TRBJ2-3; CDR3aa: CASSPQVGDTQYF
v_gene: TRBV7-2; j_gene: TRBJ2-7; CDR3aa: CASSLISSTEQYF
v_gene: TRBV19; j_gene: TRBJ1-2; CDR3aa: CASSSGTGGLNYGYTF
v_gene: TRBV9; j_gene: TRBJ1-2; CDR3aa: CASSGFAGVLDYGYTF
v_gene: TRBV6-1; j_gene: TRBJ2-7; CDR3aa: CASSGLVGGTDSYEQYF
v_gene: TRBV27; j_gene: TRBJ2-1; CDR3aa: CASSLGSSGRIYNEQFF
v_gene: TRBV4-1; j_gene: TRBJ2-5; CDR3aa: CASSQGPSSGWETQYF
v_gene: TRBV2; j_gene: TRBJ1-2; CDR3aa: CASSGTGQGDFGYTF
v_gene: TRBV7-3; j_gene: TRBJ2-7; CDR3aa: CAARPPRGGSEYEQYF
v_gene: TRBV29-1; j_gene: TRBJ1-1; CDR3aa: CSAKDSEAFF
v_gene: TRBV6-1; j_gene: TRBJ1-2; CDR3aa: CASSEAGVFYGYTF
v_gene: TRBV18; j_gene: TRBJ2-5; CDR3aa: CASSPDQRGGEAQYF
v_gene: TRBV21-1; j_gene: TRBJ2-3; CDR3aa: CASTPHRESTDTQYF
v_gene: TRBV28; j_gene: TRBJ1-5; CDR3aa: CASSFLRGAKLLIHQPQHF